This TCR beta chain was sequenced for a study of PD-L1 blockade in urothelial cancer. Using immunoSEQ multiplex PCR, the repertoire was profiled, and TCRdb retains in-frame clones only, with some absent. The sample has about 95,000 clones; 87% are singletons. In germline, CDR1 is MNHEY, CDR2 SVGAGI. Trimming cost V 2 bases and J 0 bases, with 10 bases left between them. CDR3 size: 15 residues. Time point meaning: pretreatment peripheral blood. This clonotype was sampled from a man aged 55 to 70 with urothelial cancer. The chain couples TRBV6-5 to TRBJ1-1; D not certain. The starting material was PBMCs, obtained around atezolizumab (anti-PD-L1) treatment. The CDR3 coding sequence is TGTGCCAGCAGTTACGGTCAGATTCTGAACACTGAAGCTTTCTTT. This translates into CASSYGQILNTEAFF.